This T cell receptor (beta chain) was profiled in a study of blood T cells in healthy people across ages. Overall study results and limits: In older individuals, TCR beta diversity per million T cells was lower, falling roughly linearly with age.

Points on this clonotype: The antigen is unknown. This clone may be a read error of a much larger clone one base away.

V shed 5 bases and J 7 bases; nucleotides not matched to a gene: 7. The CDR3 contains 12 residues. Germline assignment: CDR1 DFQATT and CDR2 SNEGSKA (reference sequence). Alongside a J-beta primer mix, a sample-barcoded 5' primer served in a second PCR lasting about 7 to 12 cycles. Every molecule of cDNA carried a tag from a template-switch adaptor with 12 random nucleotides. Every sample gave at least 2.5 million paired-end reads containing CDR3. TCRdb re-called the 5' RACE reads through MiXCR, storing one row per CDR3 protein. This sample yields roughly 1,700,000 distinct CDR3 sequences, of which over 25% are seen a single time; roughly 8% belongs to the top ten.

The source of this sequence is a woman in her twenties or thirties in good health. The chain couples TRBV20-1 to TRBJ1-1, with 7 nucleotides matching TRBD1. Sequences were obtained from blood. The CDR3 sequence: CSAGEQGFEAFF. The CDR3 bases are TGCAGTGCTGGTGAACAGGGGTTTGAAGCTTTCTTT.